One sample yielded the 19 T cell receptor beta chains listed below, sequenced in a study of blood T cell repertoires in COVID-19. Clones were read by immunoSEQ multiplex PCR, and TCRdb kept only the in-frame ones, dropping some. The table includes about 100,000 clones, just over 85% detected once. Source material: peripheral blood. The receptor set was obtained from a human donor in a cohort sampled during active COVID-19.

V gene TRBV28 combines with J gene TRBJ2-6, with 9 positions matching TRBD1. The germline CDR1 and CDR2 sequences are MDHEN and SYDVKM. V dropped 6 bases and J dropped 0; count of bases not matched to a gene: 12. CDR3 size: 19 residues. CDR3: CASRSLPGQGGSGANVLTF. For the CDR3, the DNA is TGTGCCAGCAGATCGCTCCCGGGACAGGGCGGCTCTGGGGCCAACGTCCTGACTTTC.

This clone has more than one count but fewer than ten. The chain is built from TRBV2 and TRBJ1-5; the D is unclear. Germline CDR1 reads SNHLY; CDR2 reads FYNNEI. Trimming removed 7 bases at V and 11 bases at J, with 18 bases between. The CDR3 extends over 13 amino acids. The CDR3 is CASTPGEPVAQHF. The CDR3 nucleotides are TGTGCCAGCACCCCCGGGGAGCCAGTGGCCCAGCATTTT.

The chain carries TRBV5-1 and TRBJ2-1; 9 bases agree with TRBD2. CDR1 and CDR2 from the germline V gene are SGHRS and YFSETQ. V was clipped by 3 bases and J by 10 bases; unmatched bases: 11. The CDR3 runs 15 residues. CDR3 bases: TGCGCCAGCAGCTCGGGACTAGCTCGGAGCCGGGAGCAGTTCTTC. Its translation is CASSSGLARSREQFF.

V and J are TRBV2 and TRBJ1-2; 8 nucleotides match TRBD1. V was pared by 3 bases and J by 3 bases, with 6 bases of the junction left unmatched. The length of the CDR3 is 15 residues. The V gene's germline CDR1 is SNHLY and CDR2 FYNNEI. In DNA, the CDR3 is TGTGCCAGCAGTGACAGGAACAGGGGGGACTATGGCTACACCTTC. This codes for CASSDRNRGDYGYTF.

This clone appeared a few times. This sequence joins TRBV19 and TRBJ1-5, with 8 bases fitting TRBD1. Germline loops: CDR1 LNHDA, CDR2 SQIVND (reference sequence). This CDR3 comprises 14 residues. With V trimmed by 5 bases and J by 5 bases, 5 bases remained unmatched. In DNA, the CDR3 is TGTGCCAGTAGTTTCCAGGGGGCATATCAGCCCCAGCATTTT. Its translation: CASSFQGAYQPQHF.

The chain carries TRBV28 and TRBJ2-7, with unresolved D. This CDR3 region has 15 residues. The germline CDR1 and CDR2 sequences are MDHEN and SYDVKM. V was clipped by 3 bases and J by 0 bases, with 12 bases between them. The CDR3: CASSFDGLSSYEQYF. The CDR3 bases are TGTGCCAGCAGTTTTGACGGGTTGAGCTCCTACGAGCAGTACTTC.

J is TRBJ2-3 and V is TRBV18; 12 bases align to TRBD1. This CDR3 has 13 amino acids. Germline lookup yields CDR1 KGHSH and CDR2 LQKENI. CDR3 DNA: TGTGCTTCCACGGGACAGGGGGCCGATACGCAGTATTTT. Translation gives CASTGQGADTQYF.

The chain joins TRBV11-2 to TRBJ2-3; D unresolved. Deletions cut 5 bases from V and 3 bases from J, with 3 bases between. The CDR3 has 11 residues. Germline CDR1 and CDR2: SGHAT and FQNNGV. In DNA form, the CDR3 reads TGTGCCAGCAGCCCTACAGATACGCAGTATTTT. It translates to CASSPTDTQYF. The whole variable domain, remainder taken from reference TRBV11-2 and TRBJ2-3, is EAGVAQSPRYKIIEKRQSVAFWCNPISGHATLYWYQQILGQGPKLLIQFQNNGVVDDSQLPKDRFSAERLKGVDSTLKIQPAKLEDSAVYLCASSPTDTQYFGPGTRLTVL.

The rearrangement uses TRBV5-4 and TRBJ2-5, with D perhaps matching TRBD2 (6 bases). CDR1 is SGHNT, CDR2 YYREEE, per germline (reference sequence). Trimming left V 7 bases short and J 5 bases short, with 21 bases between. CDR3 size: 15 residues. The CDR3 DNA reads as TGTGCCAGCCTTCCGGGATACCGGGGGTCGGAGACCCAGTACTTC. Translation gives CASLPGYRGSETQYF.

The chain employs TRBV5-4 and TRBJ2-2; possibly TRBD1 for D (5 bases). Trimming pared 4 bases from V and 2 bases from J, leaving 12 bases between. The CDR3 consists of 15 residues. The germline CDR1 and CDR2 sequences are SGHNT and YYREEE (reference sequence). The CDR3 reads CASSTGFANTGELFF. CDR3 sequence (DNA): TGTGCCAGCAGCACAGGTTTCGCCAACACCGGGGAGCTGTTTTTT.

This chain links TRBV5-1 with TRBJ2-7, with D possibly TRBD1 on 6 matching bases. Germline-derived CDR1 and CDR2 are SGHRS and YFSETQ. This CDR3 spans 14 amino acids. Trimming shortened V by 5 bases and J by 0 bases, and 12 bases separated the two germline ends. CDR3 in amino acids: CASRAQQGSYEQYF. CDR3 sequence (DNA): TGCGCCAGCAGGGCACAACAGGGCTCCTACGAGCAGTACTTC. Filled out from reference TRBV5-1 and TRBJ2-7, the complete variable domain reads KAGVTQTPRYLIKTRGQQVTLSCSPISGHRSVSWYQQTPGQGLQFLFEYFSETQRNKGNFPGRFSGRQFSNSRSEMNVSTLELGDSALYLCASRAQQGSYEQYFGPGTRLTVT.

This clone has more than one count but fewer than ten. V is TRBV7-2 and J is TRBJ2-7; 11 bases line up with TRBD2. There are 14 residues in the CDR3. The germline CDR1 and CDR2 sequences are SGHTA and FQGNSA. V was pared by 5 bases and J by 5 bases, with 5 bases of the junction left unmatched. The CDR3 DNA reads TGTGCCAGCAGCATAACTAGCGGGAGAAACGAGCAGTACTTC. As protein: CASSITSGRNEQYF.

This clone was seen more than once but under ten times. The CDR3 sequence is CASSTSRAGELFF. CDR3 sequence (DNA): TGTGCCAGTAGTACCTCCCGTGCCGGGGAGCTGTTTTTT. This sequence joins TRBV19 and TRBJ2-2; D gene uncertain. The CDR3 consists of 13 residues. With 4 bases removed from V and 6 bases from J, the gap between germline ends came to 9 bases. Germline V gene sequence: CDR1 LNHDA, CDR2 SQIVND (reference sequence).

This chain joins TRBV4-2 and TRBJ1-1; the D gene is possibly TRBD1 (5 bases). The V gene lost 0 bases and the J gene lost 6 bases, with 8 bases spanning the gap. The CDR3 extends over 13 amino acids. The germline V gene encodes CDR1 LGHNA and CDR2 YNFKEQ. The DNA of the CDR3 is TGTGCCAGCAGCCAAGAAGTACAGGCTGAAGCTTTCTTT. Translating it yields CASSQEVQAEAFF.

V gene TRBV5-6 combines with J gene TRBJ2-5; tentatively, D is TRBD2 (5 bases). Trimming left V 4 bases short and J 4 bases short, with 14 bases between. CDR1 and CDR2 (germline): SGHDT, YYEEEE. The CDR3 sequence is 14 residues long. CDR3 region: CASSLARERETQYF. The CDR3 DNA follows: TGTGCCAGCAGCCTTGCAAGGGAGAGAGAGACCCAGTACTTC.

The chain combines TRBV28 with TRBJ2-7; no reliable D call. This CDR3 has 13 amino acids. Trimming cost V 5 bases and J 0 bases, with 8 bases left between them. Germline V lookup: CDR1 MDHEN, CDR2 SYDVKM. The CDR3 reads CASSAHNSYEQYF. CDR3 nucleotide sequence: TGTGCCAGCAGTGCCCACAACTCCTACGAGCAGTACTTC.

The rearrangement joins TRBV5-1 to TRBJ1-5; D is uncertain. V gave up 2 bases and J gave up 0 bases, with 9 bases separating them. The CDR3 totals 15 residues. Per the germline V gene, CDR1 is SGHRS and CDR2 is YFSETQ. The CDR3 DNA is TGCGCCAGCAGCTTCGAGGGTAATAGCAATCAGCCCCAGCATTTT. It translates to CASSFEGNSNQPQHF.

The genes are TRBV27 and TRBJ1-3, with 7 bases matching TRBD1. The V segment lost 3 bases and the J segment 1 base; nucleotides outside the gene matches: 6. This CDR3 is built from 16 residues. Germline V gene lookup returns CDR1 MNHEY and CDR2 SMNVEV (reference sequence). CDR3 region: CASSFTAGGSGNTIYF. As DNA, the CDR3 is TGTGCCAGCAGTTTTACGGCAGGGGGTTCTGGAAACACCATATATTTT.

The rearrangement uses TRBV3-1 (or the pseudogene TRBV3-2) and TRBJ1-6, with TRBD1 as a possible D gene (6 bases). Germline assignment: CDR1 LGHDT and CDR2 YNNKEL (reference sequence). The CDR3 is made up of 15 amino acids. With 4 bases removed from V and 5 bases from J, the gap between germline ends came to 12 bases. The CDR3 DNA follows: TGTGCCAGCAGCCTACCGGGACAACATAATTCACCCCTCCACTTT. This gives the protein CASSLPGQHNSPLHF.